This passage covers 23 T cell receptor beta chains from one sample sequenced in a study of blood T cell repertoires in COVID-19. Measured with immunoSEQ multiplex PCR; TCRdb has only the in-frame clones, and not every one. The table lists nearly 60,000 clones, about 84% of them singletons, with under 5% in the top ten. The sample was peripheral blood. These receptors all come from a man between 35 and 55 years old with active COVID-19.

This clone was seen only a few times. The CDR3 loop is CASSLRTGSSYEQYF. The CDR3 DNA is TGCGCCAGCAGCCTTCGGACAGGATCTTCCTACGAGCAGTACTTC. The V and J genes are TRBV4-1 and TRBJ2-7; the match to TRBD1 covers 7 bases. V lost 4 bases and J lost 1; bases outside the gene matches: 7. The CDR3 covers 15 residues. The germline gives CDR1 MGHRA, CDR2 YSYEKL.

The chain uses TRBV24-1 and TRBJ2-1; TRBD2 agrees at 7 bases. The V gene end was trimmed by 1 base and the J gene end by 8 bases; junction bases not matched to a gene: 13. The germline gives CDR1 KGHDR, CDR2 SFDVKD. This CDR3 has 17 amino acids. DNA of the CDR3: TGTGCCACCAGTGATTTCCTCGACGGGGCTGGGGGGGATGAGCAGTTCTTC. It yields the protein CATSDFLDGAGGDEQFF.

CDR3 sequence (DNA): TGTGCCACCAGTGTGGGACTAGCGGGGTACAATGAGCAGTTCTTC. Protein: CATSVGLAGYNEQFF. The gene calls are TRBV24-1 and TRBJ2-1; 13 nucleotides agree with TRBD2. Trimming took 5 bases from V and 4 from J; bases not matched to a gene: 1. This CDR3 region has 15 residues. CDR1 and CDR2 (germline): KGHDR, SFDVKD.

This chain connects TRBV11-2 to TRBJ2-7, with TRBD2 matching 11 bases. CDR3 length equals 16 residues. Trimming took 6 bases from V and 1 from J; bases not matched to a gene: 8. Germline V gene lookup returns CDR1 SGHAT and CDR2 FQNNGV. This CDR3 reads CASSPMTSGVSYEQYF. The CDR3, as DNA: TGTGCCAGCAGTCCCATGACTAGCGGGGTTTCCTACGAGCAGTACTTC.

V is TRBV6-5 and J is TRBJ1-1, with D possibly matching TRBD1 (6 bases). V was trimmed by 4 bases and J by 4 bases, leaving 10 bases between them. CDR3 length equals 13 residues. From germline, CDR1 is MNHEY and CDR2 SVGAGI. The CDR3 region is CASSLGGGTEAFF. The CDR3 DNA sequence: TGTGCCAGCAGTTTAGGGGGGGGCACTGAAGCTTTCTTT.

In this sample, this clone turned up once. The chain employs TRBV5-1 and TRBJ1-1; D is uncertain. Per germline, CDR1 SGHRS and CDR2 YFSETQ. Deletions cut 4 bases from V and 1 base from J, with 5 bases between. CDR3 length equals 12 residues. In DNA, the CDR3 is TGCGCCAGCAGCCAGGAGAACACTGAAGCTTTCTTT. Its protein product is CASSQENTEAFF.

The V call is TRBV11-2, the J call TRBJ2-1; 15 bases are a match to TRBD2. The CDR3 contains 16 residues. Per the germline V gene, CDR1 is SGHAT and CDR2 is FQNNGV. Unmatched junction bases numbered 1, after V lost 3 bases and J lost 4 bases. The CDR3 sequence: CASSFGLAGGYNEQFF. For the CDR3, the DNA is TGTGCCAGCAGCTTCGGACTAGCGGGAGGGTACAATGAGCAGTTCTTC.

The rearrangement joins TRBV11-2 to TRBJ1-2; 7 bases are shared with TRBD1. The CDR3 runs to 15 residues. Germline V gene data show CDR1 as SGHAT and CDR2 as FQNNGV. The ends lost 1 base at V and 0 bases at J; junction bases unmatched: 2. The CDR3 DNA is TGTGCCAGCAGCTTAGGACAGGGAGCTAACTATGGCTACACCTTC. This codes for CASSLGQGANYGYTF.

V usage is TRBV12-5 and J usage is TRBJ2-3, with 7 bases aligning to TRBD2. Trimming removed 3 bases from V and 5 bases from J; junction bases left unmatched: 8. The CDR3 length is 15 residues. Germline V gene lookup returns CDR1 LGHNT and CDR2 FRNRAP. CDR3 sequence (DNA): TGTGCTAGTGGTTTCGGCGGGAGTAGTGGAGATACGCAGTATTTT. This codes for CASGFGGSSGDTQYF.

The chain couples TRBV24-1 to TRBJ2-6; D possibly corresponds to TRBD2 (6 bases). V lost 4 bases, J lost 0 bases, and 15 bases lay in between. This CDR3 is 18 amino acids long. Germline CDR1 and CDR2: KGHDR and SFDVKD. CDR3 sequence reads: CATSDPRGGRSGANVLTF. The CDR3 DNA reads TGTGCCACCAGTGACCCTCGGGGAGGACGCTCTGGGGCCAACGTCCTGACTTTC.

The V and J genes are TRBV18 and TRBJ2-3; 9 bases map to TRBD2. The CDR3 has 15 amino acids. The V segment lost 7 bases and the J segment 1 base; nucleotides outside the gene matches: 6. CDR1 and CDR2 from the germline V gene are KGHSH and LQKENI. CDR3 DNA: TGTGCCAGCTACGCCAGCGGGAGGCGCACAGATACGCAGTATTTT. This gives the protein CASYASGRRTDTQYF.

CDR3 in amino acids: CSAQGASGSYNEQFF. CDR3 in DNA: TGCAGCGCTCAGGGCGCTAGCGGGAGTTACAATGAGCAGTTCTTC. The rearrangement uses TRBV29-1 and TRBJ2-1, with 10 bases that match TRBD2. Per germline, CDR1 SQVTM and CDR2 ANQGSEA. With V trimmed by 7 bases and J by 4 bases, 10 bases remained unmatched. This CDR3 region has 15 residues.

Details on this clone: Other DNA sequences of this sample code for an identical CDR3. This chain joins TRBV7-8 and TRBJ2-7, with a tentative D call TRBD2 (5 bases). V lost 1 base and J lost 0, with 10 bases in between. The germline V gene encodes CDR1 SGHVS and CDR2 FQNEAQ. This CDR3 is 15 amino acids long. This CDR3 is CASSLGGRGSYEQYF. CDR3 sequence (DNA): TGTGCCAGCAGCTTAGGCGGCCGGGGCTCCTACGAGCAGTACTTC.

The CDR3 sequence: CASSSPGTGYYGYTF. The CDR3 DNA sequence: TGTGCCAGCAGCTCCCCCGGGACAGGATACTATGGCTACACCTTC. The chain recombines TRBV7-3 with TRBJ1-2, with 8 positions matching TRBD1. This CDR3 has 15 residues. CDR1 and CDR2 (germline): SGHTA, FQGTGA. The V segment lost 4 bases and the J segment 3 bases; nucleotides outside the gene matches: 7. The full variable domain, completed using reference TRBV7-3 and TRBJ1-2, is GAGVSQTPSNKVTEKGKYVELRCDPISGHTALYWYRQSLGQGPEFLIYFQGTGAADDSGLPNDRFFAVRPEGSVSTLKIQRTERGDSAVYLCASSSPGTGYYGYTFGSGTRLTVV.

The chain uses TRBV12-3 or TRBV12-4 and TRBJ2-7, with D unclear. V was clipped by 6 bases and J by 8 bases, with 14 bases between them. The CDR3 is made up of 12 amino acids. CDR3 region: CASSPPRDKQYF. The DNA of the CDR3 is TGTGCCAGCAGCCCCCCCCGAGACAAGCAGTACTTC.

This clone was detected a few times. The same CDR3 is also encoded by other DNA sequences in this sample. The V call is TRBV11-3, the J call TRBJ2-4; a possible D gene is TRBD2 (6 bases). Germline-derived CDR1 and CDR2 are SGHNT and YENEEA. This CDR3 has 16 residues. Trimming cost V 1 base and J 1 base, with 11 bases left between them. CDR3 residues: CASSLGGTGAKNIQYF. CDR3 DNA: TGTGCCAGCAGCTTAGGTGGGACTGGGGCCAAAAACATTCAGTACTTC.

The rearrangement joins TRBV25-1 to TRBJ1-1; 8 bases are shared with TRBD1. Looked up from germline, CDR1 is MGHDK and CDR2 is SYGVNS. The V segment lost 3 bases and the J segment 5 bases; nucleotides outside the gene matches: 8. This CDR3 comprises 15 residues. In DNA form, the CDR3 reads TGTGCCAGCAGTGACGTTCAGGGGGCGGGGACTGAAGCTTTCTTT. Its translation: CASSDVQGAGTEAFF.

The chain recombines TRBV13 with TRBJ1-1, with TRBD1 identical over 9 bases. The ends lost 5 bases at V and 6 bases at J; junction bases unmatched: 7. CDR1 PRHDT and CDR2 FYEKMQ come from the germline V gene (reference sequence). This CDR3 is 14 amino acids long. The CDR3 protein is CASSPGTGTAEAFF. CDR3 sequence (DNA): TGTGCCAGCAGCCCCGGGACAGGGACGGCTGAAGCTTTCTTT.

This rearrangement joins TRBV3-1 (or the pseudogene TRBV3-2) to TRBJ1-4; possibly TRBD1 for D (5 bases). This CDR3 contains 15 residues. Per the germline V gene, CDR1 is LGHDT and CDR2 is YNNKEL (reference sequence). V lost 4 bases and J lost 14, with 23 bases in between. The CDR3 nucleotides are TGTGCCAGCAGCCGCGGGGCTCCTGGGAGGGAAGATCTGTTTTTT. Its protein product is CASSRGAPGREDLFF.

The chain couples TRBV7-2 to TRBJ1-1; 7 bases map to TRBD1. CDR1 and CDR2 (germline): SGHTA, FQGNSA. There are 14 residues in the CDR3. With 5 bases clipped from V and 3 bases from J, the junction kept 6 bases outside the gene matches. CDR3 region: CASSVDQGDTEAFF. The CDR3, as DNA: TGTGCCAGCAGCGTGGACCAGGGGGACACTGAAGCTTTCTTT.

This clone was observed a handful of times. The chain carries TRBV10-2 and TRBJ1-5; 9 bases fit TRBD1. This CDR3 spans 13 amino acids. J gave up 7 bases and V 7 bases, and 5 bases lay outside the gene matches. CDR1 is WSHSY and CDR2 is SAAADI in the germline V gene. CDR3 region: CASNMGQGQPQHF. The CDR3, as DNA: TGCGCCAGCAATATGGGACAGGGCCAGCCCCAGCATTTT.

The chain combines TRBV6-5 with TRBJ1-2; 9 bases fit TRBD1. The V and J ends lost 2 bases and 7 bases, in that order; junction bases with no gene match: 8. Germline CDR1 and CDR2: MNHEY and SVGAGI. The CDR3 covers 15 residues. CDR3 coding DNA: TGTGCCAGCAGTTACAACGGACAGGGGTGGGGTGGCTACACCTTC. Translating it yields CASSYNGQGWGGYTF.

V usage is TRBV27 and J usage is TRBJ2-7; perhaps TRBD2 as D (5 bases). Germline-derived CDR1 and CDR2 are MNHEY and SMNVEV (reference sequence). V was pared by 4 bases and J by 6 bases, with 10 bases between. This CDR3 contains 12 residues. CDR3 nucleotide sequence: TGTGCCAGCAGTTCCCCTAGCCTCGAGCAGTACTTC. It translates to CASSSPSLEQYF.